This entry lists 30 T cell receptor beta chains sequenced from one sample in a study of cytomegalovirus exposure and HLA in healthy donors. Use of 60 Vbeta and 13 Jbeta primers characterized the PCR. Data came from immunoSEQ multiplex PCR; TCRdb stores just in-frame clones and leaves some out. Of approximately 220,000 clones detected, roughly 83% appear once; the ten largest clones hold 0.71%. Sequences were obtained from PBMCs. The receptors derive from a boy aged 2 to 9 in good health and CMV-seronegative.

The chain is built from TRBV6-1 and TRBJ2-7, with D maybe TRBD1 (5 bases). Germline CDR1 reads MNHNS; CDR2 reads SASEGT. V was pared by 5 bases and J by 4 bases, with 6 bases between. The CDR3 loop spans 11 amino acids. The CDR3 region is CASSRGYEQYF. The CDR3 nucleotides read TGTGCCAGCAGTAGGGGTTACGAGCAGTACTTC.

A few counts support this clone. CDR3 residues: CASSLGGGTYNEQFF. DNA for the CDR3: TGTGCCAGCAGCTTAGGGGGGGGAACCTACAATGAGCAGTTCTTC. The gene calls are TRBV7-3 and TRBJ2-1; 7 nucleotides align to TRBD2. This CDR3 region has 15 residues. Per germline, CDR1 SGHTA and CDR2 FQGTGA. V dropped 2 bases and J dropped 2; count of bases not matched to a gene: 3.

This sequence joins TRBV7-9 and TRBJ2-1; D is perhaps TRBD1 (6 bases). Trimming removed 4 bases at V and 4 bases at J, with 14 bases between. The CDR3 loop spans 15 amino acids. Germline CDR1 is SEHNR and CDR2 is FQNEAQ (reference sequence). This chain's CDR3 is CASSSGLGTYNEQFF. For the CDR3, the DNA is TGTGCCAGCAGCTCGGGGCTAGGGACATACAATGAGCAGTTCTTC. The entire variable domain, with the rest obtained from reference TRBV7-9 and TRBJ2-1, is as follows: DTGVSQNPRHKITKRGQNVTFRCDPISEHNRLYWYRQTLGQGPEFLTYFQNEAQLEKSRLLSDRFSAERPKGSFSTLEIQRTEQGDSAMYLCASSSGLGTYNEQFFGPGTRLTVL.

The chain has TRBV20-1 and TRBJ1-4; D unclear. Trimming cost V 6 bases and J 8 bases, with 10 bases left between them. The CDR3 runs 11 residues. In germline, CDR1 is DFQATT, CDR2 SNEGSKA (reference sequence). The CDR3 DNA follows: TGCAGTGCCCAGTCCCCCGAAAAACTGTTTTTT. This translates into CSAQSPEKLFF.

The V call is TRBV11-2, the J call TRBJ1-2, with TRBD1 as a possible D gene (5 bases). Germline loops: CDR1 SGHAT, CDR2 FQNNGV. V lost 4 bases and J lost 5, with 11 bases in between. This CDR3 comprises 13 residues. The CDR3 here is CASSSGTPYGYTF. CDR3 nucleotide sequence: TGTGCCAGCAGCTCCGGGACTCCTTATGGCTACACCTTC.

The V call is TRBV5-1, the J call TRBJ2-3; 9 nucleotides match TRBD2. There are 15 residues in the CDR3. Germline V gene data show CDR1 as SGHRS and CDR2 as YFSETQ. V dropped 4 bases and J dropped 0; count of bases not matched to a gene: 3. CDR3 in amino acids: CASSRLAESTDTQYF. The CDR3 nucleotides are TGCGCCAGCAGCCGACTAGCGGAAAGCACAGATACGCAGTATTTT. Full variable domain (outside the CDR3, taken from reference TRBV5-1 and TRBJ2-3): KAGVTQTPRYLIKTRGQQVTLSCSPISGHRSVSWYQQTPGQGLQFLFEYFSETQRNKGNFPGRFSGRQFSNSRSEMNVSTLELGDSALYLCASSRLAESTDTQYFGPGTRLTVL.

The chain has TRBV29-1 and TRBJ2-2; 8 nucleotides match TRBD1. The CDR3 totals 14 residues. Per germline, CDR1 SQVTM and CDR2 ANQGSEA. Unmatched junction bases numbered 6, after V lost 5 bases and J lost 4 bases. The CDR3 here is CSVQGASVTGELFF. Here the CDR3 DNA reads TGCAGCGTTCAGGGGGCAAGTGTCACCGGGGAGCTGTTTTTT.

For this clone: A read error may account for a junction end that differs from germline. The rearrangement links TRBV7-7 to TRBJ2-5; 7 nucleotides align to TRBD2. Germline lookup yields CDR1 SSHAT and CDR2 FNYEAQ (reference sequence). This CDR3 contains 14 residues. CDR3 nucleotides: TGTGCTAGCAGCTTAGCGGGCGCCTCCGGGGCCCAGTACTTC. Its protein product is CASSLAGASGAQYF.

Note on this clone: The same CDR3 is also encoded by other DNA sequences in this sample. The V and J genes are TRBV18 and TRBJ1-2; a possible D gene is TRBD1 (5 bases). From germline, CDR1 is KGHSH and CDR2 LQKENI. CDR3 size: 13 residues. Trimming pared 2 bases from V and 3 bases from J, leaving 7 bases between. The DNA of the CDR3 is TGTGCCAGCTCACCAGTAGGGGACTATGGCTACACCTTC. The encoded protein is CASSPVGDYGYTF. Together with reference TRBV18 and TRBJ1-2, the CDR3 gives the full variable domain: NAGVMQNPRHLVRRRGQEARLRCSPMKGHSHVYWYRQLPEEGLKFMVYLQKENIIDESGMPKERFSAEFPKEGPSILRIQQVVRGDSAAYFCASSPVGDYGYTFGSGTRLTVV.

V and J are TRBV5-1 and TRBJ2-1; maybe TRBD1 (6 bases). V was pared by 4 bases and J by 5 bases, with 13 bases between. This CDR3 is built from 14 residues. The germline V gene has CDR1 SGHRS and CDR2 YFSETQ. The CDR3 sequence is CASSKDSHDNEQFF. The CDR3 bases are TGCGCCAGCAGCAAGGACAGTCATGACAATGAGCAGTTCTTC.

This rearrangement joins TRBV20-1 to TRBJ1-2; TRBD1 aligns across 7 bases. V lost 6 bases, J lost 5 bases, and 3 bases stayed unmatched. The CDR3 loop spans 11 amino acids. The germline V gene encodes CDR1 DFQATT and CDR2 SNEGSKA (reference sequence). The CDR3 DNA follows: TGCAGTGCCTACAGGGGATATGGCTACACCTTC. It translates to CSAYRGYGYTF.

The chain couples TRBV19 to TRBJ1-5; D might be TRBD1 (6 bases). CDR3 length: 16 amino acids. Trimming removed 7 bases at V and 0 bases at J, with 16 bases between. Per germline, CDR1 LNHDA and CDR2 SQIVND (reference sequence). DNA for the CDR3: TGTGCCAGTACCCAAGGGGGGGCTTATAGCAATCAGCCCCAGCATTTT. It translates to CASTQGGAYSNQPQHF.

This clone was observed a handful of times. Distinct nucleotide sequences in the sample also encode this CDR3. The rearrangement joins TRBV19 to TRBJ1-1; weak D call: TRBD1 (6 bases). The CDR3 is 13 residues long. Germline V gene sequence: CDR1 LNHDA, CDR2 SQIVND (reference sequence). V lost 4 bases and J lost 1, with 7 bases in between. The CDR3 here is CASSTTGNTEAFF. CDR3 nucleotide sequence: TGTGCCAGTAGTACGACAGGGAACACTGAAGCTTTCTTT.

The J gene is TRBJ2-4, the V gene TRBV7-8, with 8 bases that match TRBD1. V shed 5 bases and J 0 bases; nucleotides not matched to a gene: 15. This CDR3 contains 19 residues. The V gene's germline CDR1 is SGHVS and CDR2 FQNEAQ. The CDR3 protein is CASSIGGQGSRVAKNIQYF. The DNA for the CDR3 is TGTGCCAGCAGCATAGGTGGACAGGGTAGTCGAGTAGCCAAAAACATTCAGTACTTC.

CDR3 residues: CASSQTSGGLSGANVLTF. CDR3 DNA sequence: TGTGCCAGCAGCCAAACTAGCGGGGGTCTCTCTGGGGCCAACGTCCTGACTTTC. The chain combines TRBV4-2 with TRBJ2-6; 11 bases align to TRBD2. The germline gives CDR1 LGHNA, CDR2 YNFKEQ. This CDR3 contains 18 residues. V was pared by 2 bases and J by 0 bases, with 3 bases of the junction left unmatched.

V and J are TRBV19 and TRBJ2-1; 13 positions match TRBD2. This CDR3 has 13 amino acids. Germline values: CDR1 LNHDA, CDR2 SQIVND (reference sequence). V lost 9 bases to trimming and J lost 7 bases; unmatched junction nucleotides: 3. The CDR3 nucleotides read TGTGCCAGCGGGACTAGCGGGGTGAATGAGCAGTTCTTC. Translated, it gives CASGTSGVNEQFF. Complete variable domain (other parts from reference TRBV19 and TRBJ2-1): DGGITQSPKYLFRKEGQNVTLSCEQNLNHDAMYWYRQDPGQGLRLIYYSQIVNDFQKGDIAEGYSVSREKKESFPLTVTSAQKNPTAFYLCASGTSGVNEQFFGPGTRLTVL.

The chain uses TRBV4-2 and TRBJ2-1; 9 bases agree with TRBD2. V shed 0 bases, J shed 4 bases, and the junction held 7 bases outside the gene matches. The CDR3 is 17 amino acids. Germline lookup yields CDR1 LGHNA and CDR2 YNFKEQ. The CDR3 here is CASSQDGASGKYNEQFF. The CDR3 DNA reads TGTGCCAGCAGCCAAGATGGAGCTAGCGGGAAATACAATGAGCAGTTCTTC.

The V and J genes are TRBV10-3 and TRBJ1-3, with TRBD1 matching over 7 bases. There are 15 residues in the CDR3. CDR1 and CDR2 (germline): ENHRY, SYGVKD. Trimming at V came to 6 bases and at J to 0 bases, leaving 5 bases not matched to a gene. In DNA form, the CDR3 reads TGTGCCATCAGCGGGACAGCCCCCTCTGGAAACACCATATATTTT. The encoded protein is CAISGTAPSGNTIYF.

The chain recombines TRBV5-6 with TRBJ1-4; D not certain. Germline CDR1 and CDR2: SGHDT and YYEEEE. This CDR3 region has 17 residues. The germline V and J ends were trimmed by 0 bases and 0 bases, with 12 bases remaining between them. The CDR3 nucleotides are TGTGCCAGCAGCTTGGGACGGTTCGGAGCAACTAATGAAAAACTGTTTTTT. This translates into CASSLGRFGATNEKLFF.

The genes are TRBV5-6 and TRBJ2-3; 12 bases fit TRBD2. The CDR3 consists of 15 residues. Germline-derived CDR1 and CDR2 are SGHDT and YYEEEE. V lost 4 bases, J lost 7 bases, and 7 bases stayed unmatched. The CDR3 bases are TGTGCCAGCAGCCTGTTACTAGCGGGAGGAAATACGCAGTATTTT. Amino acids: CASSLLLAGGNTQYF.

This clone has just a few counts. The chain employs TRBV10-1 and TRBJ1-1; perhaps TRBD1 as D (6 bases). The CDR3 length is 14 residues. Trimming pared 10 bases from V and 3 bases from J, leaving 18 bases between. In germline, CDR1 is WNHNN, CDR2 SYGVQD (reference sequence). CDR3 amino acids: CATHSKGQYTEAFF. CDR3 sequence (DNA): TGCGCCACCCACTCCAAAGGACAGTACACTGAAGCTTTCTTT.

The chain links TRBV5-4 to TRBJ2-7; 7 bases agree with TRBD1. V gave up 5 bases and J gave up 2 bases; unmatched junction bases: 7. CDR1 and CDR2 (germline): SGHNT, YYREEE (reference sequence). The CDR3 runs 14 residues. The CDR3 sequence: CASRQDRVAYEQYF. CDR3 nucleotide sequence: TGTGCCAGCAGACAAGACAGGGTGGCCTACGAGCAGTACTTC.

The chain carries TRBV28 and TRBJ2-1; possible D gene TRBD2, 5 bases. V gave up 3 bases and J gave up 12 bases, with 6 bases separating them. This CDR3 spans 10 amino acids. Germline V lookup: CDR1 MDHEN, CDR2 SYDVKM. This CDR3 reads CASSLRVQFF. CDR3 DNA: TGTGCCAGCAGTTTGAGGGTGCAGTTCTTC.

The chain links TRBV5-1 to TRBJ2-5; D call uncertain. The length of the CDR3 is 12 residues. V lost 4 bases, J lost 7 bases, and 11 bases lay in between. Germline CDR1 and CDR2: SGHRS and YFSETQ. Written as DNA, the CDR3 is TGCGCCAGCAGCGCTGGTGACTGGACCCAGTACTTC. It translates to CASSAGDWTQYF. The full variable domain, completed using reference TRBV5-1 and TRBJ2-5, is KAGVTQTPRYLIKTRGQQVTLSCSPISGHRSVSWYQQTPGQGLQFLFEYFSETQRNKGNFPGRFSGRQFSNSRSEMNVSTLELGDSALYLCASSAGDWTQYFGPGTRLLVL.

This chain connects TRBV2 to TRBJ2-1; a weak D match, TRBD2 (6 bases). Trimming took off 1 base at V and 6 bases at J, with 16 bases between the two ends. This CDR3 spans 16 amino acids. CDR1 and CDR2 (germline): SNHLY, FYNNEI. CDR3 DNA: TGTGCCAGCAGTGAAGGCGGAGGGACCGTCGGCAATGAGCAGTTCTTC. Encoded protein: CASSEGGGTVGNEQFF.

Concerning this clone: A junction end diverges from the germline sequence, so it may reflect a read error. The chain links TRBV6-5 to TRBJ1-1; D is unresolved. Per the germline V gene, CDR1 is MNHEY and CDR2 is SVGAGI. The CDR3 contains 13 residues. The CDR3 bases are TGTGCCAGCGGTTACTCGAACCGAGCCGAAGCTTTCTTT. Amino acid sequence: CASGYSNRAEAFF.

The J gene is TRBJ2-1, the V gene TRBV9, with D perhaps matching TRBD1 (5 bases). Per germline, CDR1 SGDLS and CDR2 YYNGEE. V was pared by 4 bases and J by 5 bases, with 19 bases between. The CDR3 sequence is 16 residues long. For the CDR3, the DNA is TGTGCCAGCAGCCCCCTCACGGCAGGGATGAACAATGAGCAGTTCTTC. Its protein product is CASSPLTAGMNNEQFF.

The CDR3 region has the DNA TGTGCCAGCAGCGTTGGCAGGGGATCTACCGGGGAGCTGTTTTTT. As protein: CASSVGRGSTGELFF. The V and J genes are TRBV9 and TRBJ2-2; TRBD1 is a possible D gene (6 bases). CDR3 size: 15 residues. V was cut by 2 bases and J by 5 bases, with 13 bases left in between. In germline, CDR1 is SGDLS, CDR2 YYNGEE.

CDR3: CASSQDASGRTTGELFF. CDR3 bases: TGCGCCAGCAGCCAAGATGCAAGCGGGAGGACCACCGGGGAGCTGTTTTTT. The rearrangement joins TRBV4-1 to TRBJ2-2; 9 bases are a match to TRBD2. V was pared by 0 bases and J by 4 bases, with 6 bases of the junction left unmatched. The CDR3 consists of 17 residues. Germline V gene sequence: CDR1 MGHRA, CDR2 YSYEKL.

The V and J genes are TRBV2 and TRBJ2-2; 7 bases agree with TRBD1. There are 15 residues in the CDR3. Germline-derived CDR1 and CDR2 are SNHLY and FYNNEI. The V segment lost 6 bases and the J segment 2 bases; nucleotides outside the gene matches: 6. The CDR3 DNA sequence: TGTGCCAGCAGACTTCAGGGGGTAAACACCGGGGAGCTGTTTTTT. The encoded protein is CASRLQGVNTGELFF.